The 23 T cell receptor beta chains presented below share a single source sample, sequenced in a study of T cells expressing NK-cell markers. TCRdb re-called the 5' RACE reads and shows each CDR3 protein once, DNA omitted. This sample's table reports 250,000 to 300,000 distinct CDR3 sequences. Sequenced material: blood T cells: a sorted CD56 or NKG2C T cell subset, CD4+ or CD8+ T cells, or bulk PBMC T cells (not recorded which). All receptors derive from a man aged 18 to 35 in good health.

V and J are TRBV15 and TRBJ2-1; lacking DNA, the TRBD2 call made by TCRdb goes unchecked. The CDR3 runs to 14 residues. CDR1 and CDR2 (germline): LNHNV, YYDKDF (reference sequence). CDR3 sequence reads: CATSIAGGPGEQFF.

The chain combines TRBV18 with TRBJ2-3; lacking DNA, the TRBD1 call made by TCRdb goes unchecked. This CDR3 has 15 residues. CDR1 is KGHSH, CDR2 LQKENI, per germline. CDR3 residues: CASSPPGTATDTQYF.

CDR3 amino acids: CASSLRVAPNEQFF. The J gene is TRBJ2-1, the V gene TRBV11-2; without DNA, the TCRdb call of TRBD1 cannot be checked. Germline loops: CDR1 SGHAT, CDR2 FQNNGV. CDR3 length: 14 amino acids.

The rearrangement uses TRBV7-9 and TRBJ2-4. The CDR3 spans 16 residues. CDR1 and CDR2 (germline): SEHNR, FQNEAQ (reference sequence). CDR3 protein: CASTKLDGLAKNIQYF.

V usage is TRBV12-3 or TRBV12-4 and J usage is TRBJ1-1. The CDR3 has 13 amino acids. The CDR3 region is CASSLTVDTEAFF.

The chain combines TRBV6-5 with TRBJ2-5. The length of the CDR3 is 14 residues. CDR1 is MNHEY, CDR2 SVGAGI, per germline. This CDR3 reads CASSYLSLQETQYF.

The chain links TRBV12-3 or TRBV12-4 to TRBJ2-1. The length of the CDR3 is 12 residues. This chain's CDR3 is CASSFRAGVKFF.

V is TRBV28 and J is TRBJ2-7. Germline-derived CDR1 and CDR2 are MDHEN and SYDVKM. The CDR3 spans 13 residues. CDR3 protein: CASSRLNRNEQYF.

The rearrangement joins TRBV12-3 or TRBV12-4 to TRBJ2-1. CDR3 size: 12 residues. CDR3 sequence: CASSFGPNEQFF.

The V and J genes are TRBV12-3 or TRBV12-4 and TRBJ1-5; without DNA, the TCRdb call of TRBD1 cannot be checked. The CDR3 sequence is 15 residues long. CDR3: CASSPGQGPNQPQHF.

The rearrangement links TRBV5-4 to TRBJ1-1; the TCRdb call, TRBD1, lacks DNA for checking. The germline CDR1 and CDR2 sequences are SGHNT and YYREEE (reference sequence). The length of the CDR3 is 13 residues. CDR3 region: CASSDRVGTEAFF.

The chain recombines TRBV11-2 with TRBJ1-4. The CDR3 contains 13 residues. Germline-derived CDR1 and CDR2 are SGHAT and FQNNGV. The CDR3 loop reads CASSRTQNEKLFF.

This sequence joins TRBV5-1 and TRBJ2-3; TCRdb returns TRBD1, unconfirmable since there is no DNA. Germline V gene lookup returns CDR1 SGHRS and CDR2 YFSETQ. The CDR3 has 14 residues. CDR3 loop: CASERGPLRDTQYF.

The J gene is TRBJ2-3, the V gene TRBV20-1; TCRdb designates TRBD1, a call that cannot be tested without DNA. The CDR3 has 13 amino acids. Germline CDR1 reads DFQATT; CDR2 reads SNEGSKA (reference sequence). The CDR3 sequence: CSASPGVTDTQYF.

The CDR3 loop is CASSRVHEQFF. The chain employs TRBV11-2 and TRBJ2-1; the D gene TCRdb calls, TRBD2, cannot be checked with no DNA. CDR3 size: 11 residues. Germline V lookup: CDR1 SGHAT, CDR2 FQNNGV.

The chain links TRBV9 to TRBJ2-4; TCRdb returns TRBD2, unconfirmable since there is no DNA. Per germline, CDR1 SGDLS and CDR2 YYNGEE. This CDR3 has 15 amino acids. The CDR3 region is CASSPGTLGKNIQYF.

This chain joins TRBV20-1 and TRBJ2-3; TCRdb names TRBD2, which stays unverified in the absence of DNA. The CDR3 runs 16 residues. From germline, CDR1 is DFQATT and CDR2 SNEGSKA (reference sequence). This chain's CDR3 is CSPRLAGTRGPDTQYF.

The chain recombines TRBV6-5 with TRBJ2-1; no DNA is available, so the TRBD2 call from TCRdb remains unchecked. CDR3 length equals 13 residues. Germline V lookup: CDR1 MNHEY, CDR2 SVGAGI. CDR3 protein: CASSYSASGEQFF.

This CDR3 is CASGAGMNTEAFF. The chain is built from TRBV5-1 and TRBJ1-1; TCRdb returns TRBD1, unconfirmable since there is no DNA. CDR3 length: 13 residues. Per the germline V gene, CDR1 is SGHRS and CDR2 is YFSETQ.

The CDR3 sequence is CAIQGPSSTDTQYF. The gene calls are TRBV10-3 and TRBJ2-3; lacking DNA, the TRBD2 call made by TCRdb goes unchecked. Germline lookup yields CDR1 ENHRY and CDR2 SYGVKD. The CDR3 loop spans 14 amino acids.

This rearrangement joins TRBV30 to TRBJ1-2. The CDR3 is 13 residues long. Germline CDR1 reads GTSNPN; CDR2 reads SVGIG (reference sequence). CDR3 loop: CACLTSYSYGYTF.

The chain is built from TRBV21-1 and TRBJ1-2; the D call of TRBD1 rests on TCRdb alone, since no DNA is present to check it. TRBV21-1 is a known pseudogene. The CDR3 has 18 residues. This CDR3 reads CASSSCGTANPLGYGYTF.

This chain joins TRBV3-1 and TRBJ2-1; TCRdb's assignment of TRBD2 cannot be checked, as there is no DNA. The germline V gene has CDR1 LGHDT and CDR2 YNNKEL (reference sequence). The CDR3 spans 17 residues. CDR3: CASSQMPGLADYNEQFF.